Below, 21 T cell receptor beta chains from the same sample are listed, as sequenced in a study of T cells in Graves' hyperthyroidism and ophthalmopathy. Researchers took RNA transcripts and amplified the TCR beta CDR3 regions from them. During a first-round RT-PCR of the TCR CDR3, the HTBI primer set was used. TCRdb called the multiplex PCR reads again in MiXCR, with one record for every CDR3 protein. The sample lists 400,000 or so distinct CDR3 sequences; about 15% were seen once. The specimen was blood. Receptor source: an older woman with Graves' ophthalmopathy.

This clonotype has at least ten counts. The CDR3 loop reads CAIIPSYEQYF. Here the CDR3 DNA reads TGCGCCATCATACCTTCCTACGAGCAGTACTTC. The chain uses TRBV5-1 and TRBJ2-7, with D unresolved. The germline V gene encodes CDR1 SGHRS and CDR2 YFSETQ. This CDR3 comprises 11 residues. Deletions cut 9 bases from V and 1 base from J, with 8 bases between.

This clonotype was found a few times. This sequence may be a read error, since a much larger clone differs from it by one base. No conserved phenylalanine or tryptophan ends this CDR3, so it is likely a read error. This chain connects TRBV11-2 to TRBJ1-1, with D possibly matching TRBD1 (5 bases). The CDR3 is 14 amino acids. The V and J ends lost 3 bases and 0 bases respectively, with 8 bases between them. Germline V lookup: CDR1 SGHAT, CDR2 FQNNGV. As DNA, the CDR3 is TGTGCCAGCAGCTTCGGACAAGTGAACACTGAAGCTTTCCTT. This translates into CASSFGQVNTEAFL.

This clonotype showed up many times. The chain links TRBV28 to TRBJ2-1; 8 nucleotides line up with TRBD2. V shed 2 bases and J 7 bases; nucleotides not matched to a gene: 10. In germline, CDR1 is MDHEN, CDR2 SYDVKM. This CDR3 contains 16 residues. CDR3 in DNA: TGTGCCAGCAGTTTAAGGTGGCAGCGGGAGAAAAATGAGCAGTTCTTC. It specifies CASSLRWQREKNEQFF.

This clonotype was picked up many times. The J gene is TRBJ1-6, the V gene TRBV3-1, with D possibly TRBD1 on 5 matching bases. The CDR3 is 15 residues long. Between the trimmed V and J ends, which lost 0 bases and 8 bases, there was a span of 11 bases. Germline V gene lookup returns CDR1 LGHDT and CDR2 YNNKEL (reference sequence). The CDR3 DNA sequence: TGTGCCAGCAGCCAAGAGCGGCAGGGCTATTCACCCCTCCACTTT. Protein product: CASSQERQGYSPLHF.

This clonotype was observed many times. The chain employs TRBV20-1 and TRBJ2-7, with 10 bases fitting TRBD1. The V gene end was trimmed by 5 bases and the J gene end by 5 bases; junction bases not matched to a gene: 6. CDR1 and CDR2 (germline): DFQATT, SNEGSKA (reference sequence). The CDR3 is 13 amino acids. The CDR3 DNA is TGCAGTGCTGACAGGGGGCGGCTCAACGAGCAGTACTTC. This codes for CSADRGRLNEQYF.

This clonotype has only a few counts. The CDR3 bases are TGTGCCTGGAGTCAACGCCTCTCTGGGGCCAACGTCCTGACTTTC. Translating gives CAWSQRLSGANVLTF. The chain recombines TRBV30 with TRBJ2-6; D not certain. The germline gives CDR1 GTSNPN, CDR2 SVGIG (reference sequence). The CDR3 totals 15 residues. V was clipped by 2 bases and J by 0 bases, with 8 bases between them.

V gene TRBV25-1 combines with J gene TRBJ2-1; TRBD2 matches at 7 bases. The junction had 13 bases not matched to a gene; V was cut back by 4 bases and J by 7 bases. CDR1 and CDR2 from the germline V gene are MGHDK and SYGVNS. The CDR3 contains 16 residues. CDR3 in amino acids: CASSGSMAGVGNEQFF. CDR3 DNA sequence: TGTGCCAGCAGTGGATCGATGGCGGGAGTGGGGAATGAGCAGTTCTTC.

In this sample, this clonotype turned up once. The chain uses TRBV18 and TRBJ2-1, with D possibly TRBD2 on 6 matching bases. Trimming took 3 bases from V and 3 from J, leaving 15 bases between them. This CDR3 spans 16 amino acids. The germline V gene has CDR1 KGHSH and CDR2 LQKENI. The CDR3 nucleotides are TGTGCCAGCTCACCGGGGACTCAAGATTACTACAATGAGCAGTTCTTC. Translating it yields CASSPGTQDYYNEQFF.

This clonotype has a handful of counts. This chain uses TRBV24-1 with TRBJ2-5, with no clear D. The V end was cut by 5 bases, the J end by 0 bases, with 6 bases between. Germline V gene data show CDR1 as KGHDR and CDR2 as SFDVKD. This CDR3 is 13 amino acids long. The CDR3 nucleotides are TGTGCCACCAGTGTATCGTACCAAGAGACCCAGTACTTC. As protein: CATSVSYQETQYF.

The chain uses TRBV28 and TRBJ2-7; a possible D gene is TRBD1 (5 bases). In germline, CDR1 is MDHEN, CDR2 SYDVKM. There are 16 residues in the CDR3. V was cut by 4 bases and J by 2 bases, with 18 bases left in between. CDR3 in DNA: TGTGCCAGCAGTTCTATAGGTGGCAGGGCGACCTACGAGCAGTACTTC. Translated: CASSSIGGRATYEQYF.

The sample holds many counts of this clonotype. CDR3 in amino acids: CASSRTSGRVDEQFF. In nucleotides, the CDR3 is TGTGCCAGCAGCCGTACTAGCGGGAGGGTGGATGAGCAGTTCTTC. The chain links TRBV7-9 to TRBJ2-1; 13 bases line up with TRBD2. Trimming took 5 bases from V and 8 from J; bases not matched to a gene: 6. The germline gives CDR1 SEHNR, CDR2 FQNEAQ (reference sequence). This CDR3 spans 15 amino acids.

This clonotype was counted ten times or more. J is TRBJ2-1 and V is TRBV20-1; TRBD2 aligns across 8 bases. CDR1 and CDR2 (germline): DFQATT, SNEGSKA (reference sequence). The CDR3 loop spans 19 amino acids. With 1 base clipped from V and 6 bases from J, the junction kept 20 bases outside the gene matches. CDR3 residues: CSARVSGTRFASFGNEQFF. The CDR3 DNA reads TGCAGTGCTAGAGTTTCCGGGACTAGGTTCGCTTCCTTCGGCAATGAGCAGTTCTTC.

This clonotype was seen ten or more times. The gene calls are TRBV7-9 and TRBJ2-2, with TRBD2 matching over 8 bases. After removal of 3 bases from V and 7 bases from J, the junction contained 4 bases not matched to a gene. CDR3 length: 14 residues. Germline CDR1 is SEHNR and CDR2 is FQNEAQ (reference sequence). The CDR3: CASSFSGSFGELFF. For the CDR3, the DNA is TGTGCCAGCAGCTTCAGCGGGAGCTTCGGGGAGCTGTTTTTT.

Many counts were recorded for this clonotype. The CDR3 spells CASSSGLGESNQPQHF. CDR3 DNA sequence: TGCGCCAGCAGCTCCGGGCTAGGGGAAAGCAATCAGCCCCAGCATTTT. The rearrangement joins TRBV5-1 to TRBJ1-5; a weak D match, TRBD1 (5 bases). The ends were cut back, 3 bases at V and 1 base at J, with 14 bases in the middle. Germline CDR1 SGHRS, CDR2 YFSETQ. This CDR3 comprises 16 residues.

This clonotype was counted at least ten times. The chain is built from TRBV6-1 and TRBJ2-3, with unresolved D. The CDR3 length is 14 residues. The ends were cut back, 5 bases at V and 5 bases at J, with 14 bases in the middle. The V gene's germline CDR1 is MNHNS and CDR2 SASEGT. CDR3 DNA sequence: TGTGCCAGCAGTTACCACCCTAATAGAGATACGCAGTATTTT. Its protein is CASSYHPNRDTQYF.

This clonotype was detected ten times or more. The chain couples TRBV5-1 to TRBJ2-3; 9 bases align to TRBD2. The CDR3 is 16 residues long. V lost 5 bases, J lost 5 bases, and 12 bases stayed unmatched. From germline, CDR1 is SGHRS and CDR2 YFSETQ. In DNA form, the CDR3 reads TGCGCCAGCAGATTCCTAGCGGGAAGTCCCGGAGATACGCAGTATTTT. It specifies CASRFLAGSPGDTQYF.

This clonotype was counted at least ten times. J is TRBJ1-5 and V is TRBV18; D is uncertain. Looked up from germline, CDR1 is KGHSH and CDR2 is LQKENI. CDR3 length equals 14 residues. Trimming left V 5 bases short and J 0 bases short, with 8 bases between. Here the CDR3 DNA reads TGTGCCAGCTCATACCAGGATAGCAATCAGCCCCAGCATTTT. This sequence encodes CASSYQDSNQPQHF.

This clonotype has ten or more counts. The J gene is TRBJ1-4, the V gene TRBV12-3 or TRBV12-4; 8 bases fit TRBD1. CDR3 length: 14 residues. The V and J ends lost 4 bases and 2 bases, in that order; junction bases with no gene match: 0. Here the CDR3 DNA reads TGTGCCAGCAGTTGGGACAGGACTAATGAAAAACTGTTTTTT. Its translation: CASSWDRTNEKLFF.

In this sample, this clonotype turned up a few times. The chain carries TRBV5-1 and TRBJ1-6; 7 bases map to TRBD1. The CDR3 has 13 amino acids. From germline, CDR1 is SGHRS and CDR2 YFSETQ. Trimming took 4 bases from V and 7 from J; bases not matched to a gene: 2. CDR3 nucleotides: TGCGCCAGCAGCCTGGGACAGAATTCACCCCTCCACTTT. As protein: CASSLGQNSPLHF.

This clonotype was picked up many times. V usage is TRBV6-1 and J usage is TRBJ1-2, with D perhaps matching TRBD1 (6 bases). The V end lost 8 bases, the J end lost 4 bases, and 17 bases lay between the germline ends. The length of the CDR3 is 14 residues. CDR1 is MNHNS and CDR2 is SASEGT in the germline V gene. CDR3 region: CASRGGRGIYGYTF. CDR3 nucleotides: TGTGCCAGCCGGGGGGGGCGAGGGATCTATGGCTACACCTTC.

This clonotype was found many times. This chain joins TRBV20-1 and TRBJ2-7; 7 bases map to TRBD1. V dropped 3 bases and J dropped 5; count of bases not matched to a gene: 16. The CDR3 extends over 16 amino acids. Germline-derived CDR1 and CDR2 are DFQATT and SNEGSKA (reference sequence). The CDR3 DNA follows: TGCAGTGCTAGTTTTTCCCCTGACAGGGTGGACGACGAGCAGTACTTC. Translation: CSASFSPDRVDDEQYF.